This TCR beta chain was retrieved from a study of shared clonotypes between healthy human individuals. Clones were sequenced by immunoSEQ multiplex PCR, and TCRdb holds only the in-frame ones, with some missing. The sample has approximately 2.3 million clones, over 85% seen once. Donors included only healthy HIV-negative adults lacking recent acute infections or vaccinations. V was shortened by 5 bases and J by 1 base, with 12 bases between the two germline ends. In germline, CDR1 is MDHEN, CDR2 SYDVKM. The CDR3 consists of 15 residues. The sequenced sample was naive CD4+ T cells from PBMCs. Described subset: CD45RA+ positively selected. The genes are TRBV28 and TRBJ2-1; D gene uncertain. The clonotype comes from a man aged 18 to 29 in good health. Some clones in this sample may be carry-over from other donors' samples. DNA for the CDR3: TGTGCCAGCAGTCCTCGTTACTCATCCTACAATGAGCAGTTCTTC. Protein: CASSPRYSSYNEQFF.